This TCR beta chain is from a study of T cells after yellow fever vaccination. Study information: Low-cell-number fractions were prepared with SMART-Seq v4 Ultra Low Input.

Study results and limitations: Among primary-vaccination clones, most reappeared after the booster, at approximately 96% for CD4 and more than 75% for CD8. Though it reached lower strength, the secondary response hit its peak faster, day 5 versus 15.

TCRdb passed the 5' RACE reads through MiXCR, listing each CDR3 protein once. The sample lists approximately 600,000 distinct CDR3 sequences, about 12% occurring once. At least ten counts were recorded for this clonotype. Its specificity is unknown. Germline lookup yields CDR1 LGHNA and CDR2 YSLEER. The CDR3 has 15 amino acids. V was pared by 1 base and J by 2 bases, with 9 bases between. The rearrangement links TRBV4-3 to TRBJ1-5; the D is unclear. The sample was PBMCs, taken on the day of the yellow fever booster vaccination. The clonotype comes from a man aged 25 to 45 who received the YFV17D yellow fever vaccine. The CDR3 DNA reads as TGCGCCAGCAGCCAAGTCTACTTGGGCAATCAGCCCCAGCATTTT. This encodes CASSQVYLGNQPQHF.